This T cell receptor (beta chain) was documented in a study of a mutant IDH1 vaccine in newly diagnosed glioma. Study details: Across weeks 1, 3, 5, 7, 11, 15, 19 and 23, patients received a vaccination each time, eight in all.

There are 19 residues in the CDR3. The germline gives CDR1 SGHAT, CDR2 FQDESV (reference sequence). Germline trimming cut 5 bases from V and 3 bases from J; bases unmatched to any gene: 15. General observations from the study: It was approximately 93% of patients that developed vaccine-induced immune responses.

The time point here: week 5, during vaccination. Doses consisted of 300 ug of mutant IDH1 20-mer peptide each, paired with topical imiquimod. New WHO grade 3 or 4 astrocytomas that were IDH1-mutant and ATRX-lost occurred in the donors. The table came from immunoSEQ multiplex PCR; TCRdb's copy has only in-frame clones and leaves some out. The sample contains about 83,000 clones, around nine tenths of which appear only once. Comment on this clone: As yet, its antigen is unknown.

Sequencing was performed on PBMCs, taken from a glioma patient whose treatment included an IDH1 peptide vaccine. The chain uses TRBV11-1 and TRBJ2-4; 11 bases map to TRBD2. The receptor's source is a woman between 50 and 59 years old with glioma. The chain's CDR3 is CASSASRSSGRMVKNIQYF. CDR3 nucleotides: TGTGCCAGCAGCGCCTCTAGATCTAGCGGGAGGATGGTCAAAAACATTCAGTACTTC.